This note documents a single T cell receptor (beta chain) sequence. The antigen this receptor binds is unknown. Base quality data are lacking; no much larger clone is found one base away. This entry comes from a study of T cell repertoires in cytomegalovirus infection (dated by TCRdb to the late 2010s). Some background on the complete study: Donor HLA type was relevant to the analysis, as public TCR beta signatures indicated carriage of CMV infection together with the matching HLA type.

These reads were obtained on an Illumina HiSeq 1500. Through fastp at Q25 and MiXCR, TCRdb rebuilt clones from the public reads, retaining in-frame beta chains. Duplicate CDR3 protein sequences are folded into a single record with the most common DNA and genes. The sample table holds 150,000 to 200,000 distinct CDR3 sequences, of which 17% were seen once. About 19% of the sample is held by the ten biggest clonotypes. Points the paper makes about the study in general: Cumulative frequency of public TCR beta family members discriminated carriers of CMV infection plus the relevant HLA type in this cohort and an independent approximately 350-donor cohort. The ex vivo response was dominated by HLA-C-restricted CMV-specific TCR beta clonotypes, which also provided the single most frequent clonotype in two of eight donors.

The germline V gene yields SQVTM for CDR1 and ANQGSEA for CDR2. V is cut by 7 bases and J by 3 bases, and the space between the germline ends is 21 bases. The CDR3, cysteine through phenylalanine, is 16 amino acids long. The only DNA kept is the CDR3, 48 bases in frame from the first base. Rearrangement joined TRBV29-1 to TRBJ2-2, and possibly TRBD1, on 6 matching bases. Sequencing was done on a sample of CD8+ T cells from PBMCs. The receptor's source is a human donor in good health (CMV status not recorded). Some clones in this sample may be carry-over from other donors' samples. The nucleotide sequence is TGCAGCGGAAATAACTACCGGGACACCGACACCGGGGAGCTGTTTTTT. Its protein is CSGNNYRDTDTGELFF.